This T cell receptor (beta chain) is from a study of T cell responses to AZD1222 COVID-19 vaccine. Study conclusions and caveats: Of spike-specific TCRs, nearly half reportedly target regions left unmutated in variants.

Sequencing was performed with immunoSEQ multiplex PCR; in TCRdb, only in-frame clones are kept and a portion is missing. This table has approximately 70,000 clones, roughly four fifths appearing once. This clone was seen a few times. Its specificity is unknown. The CDR3 runs 14 residues. V was trimmed by 1 base and J by 7 bases, leaving 12 bases between them. Germline V gene sequence: CDR1 SGHDT, CDR2 YYEEEE. J is TRBJ1-5 and V is TRBV5-6, with D possibly TRBD1 on 6 matching bases. This clonotype originated in an adult in good health. The input for sequencing was peripheral blood, taken on day 0 of AZD1222 vaccination. CDR3 nucleotide sequence: TGTGCCAGCAGCTTGACAGGGCGAGGACAGCCCCAGCATTTT. Its translation is CASSLTGRGQPQHF.